This TCR beta chain was recovered during a study of blood T cell repertoires in COVID-19. Background on the study: Samples representing acute and convalescent COVID-19 were sourced from the United States, Italy and Spain.

In the original analysis: Nucleated cell number was recorded as an estimate derived from reference gene primer amplification. The repertoire was sequenced with immunoSEQ multiplex PCR; TCRdb's copy has only in-frame clones and lacks some. V and J calls and clone size follow that table, whereas D and trimming were derived from the DNA. The table includes some 250,000 clones, around 83% detected once. Comment on this clone: This sample also contains other DNA sequences that code for the same CDR3.

The sequencing input was peripheral blood. The receptor's source is a woman of 80 years or more with acute or convalescent COVID-19.

The CDR3 loop reads CASSLVGTDNSPLHF. DNA of the CDR3: TGTGCCAGCAGCTTGGTGGGGACAGATAATTCACCCCTCCACTTT. This chain links TRBV5-5 with TRBJ1-6; 7 positions agree with TRBD1. The trim removed 0 bases at V and 5 bases at J, leaving 2 bases unmatched. The V gene's germline CDR1 is SGHKS and CDR2 YYEKEE (reference sequence). The CDR3 is made up of 15 amino acids.